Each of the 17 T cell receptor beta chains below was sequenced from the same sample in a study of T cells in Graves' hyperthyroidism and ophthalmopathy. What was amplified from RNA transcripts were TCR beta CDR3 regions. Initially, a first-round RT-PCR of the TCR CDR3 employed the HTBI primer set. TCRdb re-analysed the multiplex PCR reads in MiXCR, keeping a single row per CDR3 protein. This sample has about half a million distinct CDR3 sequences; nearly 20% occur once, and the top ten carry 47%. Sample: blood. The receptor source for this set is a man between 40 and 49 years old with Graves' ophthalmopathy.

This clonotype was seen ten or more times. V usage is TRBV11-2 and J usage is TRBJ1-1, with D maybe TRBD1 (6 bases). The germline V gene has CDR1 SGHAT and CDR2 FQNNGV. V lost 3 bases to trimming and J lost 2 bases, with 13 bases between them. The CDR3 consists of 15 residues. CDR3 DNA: TGTGCCAGCAGCTTTAATCCGGGACAAAACACTGAAGCTTTCTTT. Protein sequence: CASSFNPGQNTEAFF.

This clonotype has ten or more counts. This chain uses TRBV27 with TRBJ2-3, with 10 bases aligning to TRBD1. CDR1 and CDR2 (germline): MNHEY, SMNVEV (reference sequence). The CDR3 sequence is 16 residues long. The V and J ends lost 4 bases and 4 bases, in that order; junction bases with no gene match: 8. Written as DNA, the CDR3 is TGTGCCAGCAGTTCCCCGGGACAGGGGAGCGCAGATACGCAGTATTTT. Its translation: CASSSPGQGSADTQYF.

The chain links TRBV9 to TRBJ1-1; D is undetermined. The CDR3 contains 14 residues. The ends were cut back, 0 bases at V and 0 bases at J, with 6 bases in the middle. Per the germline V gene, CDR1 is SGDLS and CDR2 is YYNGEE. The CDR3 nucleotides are TGTGCCAGCAGCGTAGCTACGGTGAACACTGAAGCTTTCTTT. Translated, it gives CASSVATVNTEAFF.

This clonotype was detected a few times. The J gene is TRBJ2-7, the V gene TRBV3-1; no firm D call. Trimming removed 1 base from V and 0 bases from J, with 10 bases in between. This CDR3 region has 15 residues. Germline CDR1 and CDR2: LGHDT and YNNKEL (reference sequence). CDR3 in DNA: TGTGCCAGCAGCCAAGGACCAGGTAGCTCCTACGAGCAGTACTTC. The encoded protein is CASSQGPGSSYEQYF.

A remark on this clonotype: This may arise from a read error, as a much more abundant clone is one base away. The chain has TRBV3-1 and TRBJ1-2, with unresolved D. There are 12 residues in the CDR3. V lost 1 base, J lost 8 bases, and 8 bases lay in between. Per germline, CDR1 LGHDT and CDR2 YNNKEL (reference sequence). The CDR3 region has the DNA TGTGCCAGCAGCCAAGGGACGCGCGGCTACACCTTC. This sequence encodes CASSQGTRGYTF.

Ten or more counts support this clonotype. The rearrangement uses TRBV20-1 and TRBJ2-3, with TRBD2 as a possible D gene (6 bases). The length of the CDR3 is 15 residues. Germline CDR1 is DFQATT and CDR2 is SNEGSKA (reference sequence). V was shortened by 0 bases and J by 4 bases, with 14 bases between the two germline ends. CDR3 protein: CSAREEGSGADTQYF. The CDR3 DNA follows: TGCAGTGCTAGAGAGGAGGGATCGGGAGCAGATACGCAGTATTTT.

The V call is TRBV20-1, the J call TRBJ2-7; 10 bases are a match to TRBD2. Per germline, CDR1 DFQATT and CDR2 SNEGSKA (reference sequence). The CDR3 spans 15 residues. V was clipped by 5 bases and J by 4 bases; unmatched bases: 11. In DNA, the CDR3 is TGCAGTGCTGGAGGAAGCGGGAGGGCCCGGTACGAGCAGTACTTC. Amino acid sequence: CSAGGSGRARYEQYF.

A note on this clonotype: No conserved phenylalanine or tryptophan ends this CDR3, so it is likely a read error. The CDR3, as DNA: TGTGCCAGCAGTTTACGGGGGGGTTACGGCTACACCCTC. Residues: CASSLRGGYGYTL. This sequence joins TRBV12-3 or TRBV12-4 and TRBJ1-2; a weak D match, TRBD1 (5 bases). V was trimmed by 2 bases and J by 8 bases, leaving 12 bases between them. There are 13 residues in the CDR3.

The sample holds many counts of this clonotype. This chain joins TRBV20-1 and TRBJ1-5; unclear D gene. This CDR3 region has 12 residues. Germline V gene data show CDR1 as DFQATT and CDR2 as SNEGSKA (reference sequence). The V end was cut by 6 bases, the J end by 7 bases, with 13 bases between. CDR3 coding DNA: TGCAGTGCCTCCTCGTCTGGGCAGCCCCAGCATTTT. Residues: CSASSSGQPQHF.

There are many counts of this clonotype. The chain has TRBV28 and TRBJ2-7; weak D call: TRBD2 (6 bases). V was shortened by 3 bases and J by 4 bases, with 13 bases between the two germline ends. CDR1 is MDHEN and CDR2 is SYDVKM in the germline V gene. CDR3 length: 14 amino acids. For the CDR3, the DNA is TGTGCCAGCAGTTTCTCTGGAGGGTCATACGAGCAGTACTTC. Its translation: CASSFSGGSYEQYF.

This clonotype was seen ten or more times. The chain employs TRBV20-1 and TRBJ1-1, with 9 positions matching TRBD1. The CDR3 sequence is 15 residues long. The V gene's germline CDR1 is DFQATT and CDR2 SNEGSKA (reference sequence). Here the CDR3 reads CGGRGQGGFNTEAFF. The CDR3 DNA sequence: TGCGGGGGCAGGGGACAGGGAGGATTTAACACTGAAGCTTTCTTT.

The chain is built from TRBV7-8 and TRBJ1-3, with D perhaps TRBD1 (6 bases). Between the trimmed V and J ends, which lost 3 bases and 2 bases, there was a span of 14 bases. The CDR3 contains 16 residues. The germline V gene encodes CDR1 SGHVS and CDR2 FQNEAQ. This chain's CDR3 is CASSFDPRGTGNTIYF. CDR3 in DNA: TGTGCCAGCAGCTTTGACCCAAGGGGGACTGGAAACACCATATATTTT.

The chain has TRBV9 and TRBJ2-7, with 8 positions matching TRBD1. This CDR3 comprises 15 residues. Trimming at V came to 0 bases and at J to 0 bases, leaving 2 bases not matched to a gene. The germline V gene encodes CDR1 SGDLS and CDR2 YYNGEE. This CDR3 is CASSVGDRLSYEQYF. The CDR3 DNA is TGTGCCAGCAGCGTAGGGGACAGGCTCTCCTACGAGCAGTACTTC.

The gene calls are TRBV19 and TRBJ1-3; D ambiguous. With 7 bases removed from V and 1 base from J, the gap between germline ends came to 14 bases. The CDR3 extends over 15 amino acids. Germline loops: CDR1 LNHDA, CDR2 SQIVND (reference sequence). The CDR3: CASTPDSMSGNTIYF. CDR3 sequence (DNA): TGTGCCAGTACCCCGGATTCCATGTCTGGAAACACCATATATTTT.

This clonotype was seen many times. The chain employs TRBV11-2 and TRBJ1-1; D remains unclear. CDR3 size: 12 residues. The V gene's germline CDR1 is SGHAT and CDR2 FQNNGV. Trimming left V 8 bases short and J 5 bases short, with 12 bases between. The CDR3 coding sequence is TGTGCCAGCCGGGTTGGAGGGACTGAAGCTTTCTTT. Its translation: CASRVGGTEAFF.

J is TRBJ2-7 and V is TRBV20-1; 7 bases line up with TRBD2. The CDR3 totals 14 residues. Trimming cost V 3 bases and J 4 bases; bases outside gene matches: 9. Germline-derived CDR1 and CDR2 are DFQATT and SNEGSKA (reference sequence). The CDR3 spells CSASGGSRNYEQYF. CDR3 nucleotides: TGCAGTGCTAGCGGCGGGAGTAGGAATTACGAGCAGTACTTC.

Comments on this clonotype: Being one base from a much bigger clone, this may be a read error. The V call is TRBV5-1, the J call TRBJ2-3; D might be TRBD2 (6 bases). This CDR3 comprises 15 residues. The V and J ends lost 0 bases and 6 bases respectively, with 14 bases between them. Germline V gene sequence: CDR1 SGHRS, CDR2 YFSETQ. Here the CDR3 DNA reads TGCGCCAGCAGCTTGGGTAGCCGGGGGTCTGATACGCAGTATTTT. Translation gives CASSLGSRGSDTQYF.